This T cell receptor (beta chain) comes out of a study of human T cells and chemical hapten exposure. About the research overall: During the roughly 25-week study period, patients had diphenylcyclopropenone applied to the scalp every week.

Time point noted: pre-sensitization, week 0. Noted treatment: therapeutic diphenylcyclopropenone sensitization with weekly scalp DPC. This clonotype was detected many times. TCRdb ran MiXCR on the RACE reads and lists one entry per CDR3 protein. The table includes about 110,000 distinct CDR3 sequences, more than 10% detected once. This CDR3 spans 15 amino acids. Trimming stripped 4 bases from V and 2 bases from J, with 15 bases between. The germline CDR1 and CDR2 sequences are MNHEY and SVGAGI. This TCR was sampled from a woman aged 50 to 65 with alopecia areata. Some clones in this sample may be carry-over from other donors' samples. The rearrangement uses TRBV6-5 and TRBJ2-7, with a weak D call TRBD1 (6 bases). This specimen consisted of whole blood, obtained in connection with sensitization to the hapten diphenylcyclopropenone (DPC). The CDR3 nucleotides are TGTGCCAGCAGTTCTACCGGGACAAACACCTACGAGCAGTACTTC. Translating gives CASSSTGTNTYEQYF.